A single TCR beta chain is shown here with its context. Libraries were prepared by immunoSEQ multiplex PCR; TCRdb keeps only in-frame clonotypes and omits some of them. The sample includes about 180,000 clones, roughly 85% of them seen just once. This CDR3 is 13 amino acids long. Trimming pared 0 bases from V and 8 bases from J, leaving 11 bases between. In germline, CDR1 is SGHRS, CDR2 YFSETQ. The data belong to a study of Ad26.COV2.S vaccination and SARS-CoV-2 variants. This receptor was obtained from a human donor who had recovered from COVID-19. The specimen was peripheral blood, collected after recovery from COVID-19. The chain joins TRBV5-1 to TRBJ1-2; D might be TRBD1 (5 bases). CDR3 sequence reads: CASSLAQGLGYTF. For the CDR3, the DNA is TGCGCCAGCAGCTTGGCCCAGGGCCTAGGCTACACCTTC.